These 4 T cell receptor beta chains were sequenced from one sample in a study of blood T cell repertoires in COVID-19. TCRdb's copy holds only in-frame clones and misses some; the assay was immunoSEQ multiplex PCR. The sample contains a few hundred thousand clones, under 95% of which appear only once. Sequencing used PBMCs or T cells enriched from blood (not recorded which). The receptor set was obtained from a woman aged 25-40 years who had recovered from COVID-19.

The rearrangement links TRBV7-2 to TRBJ1-2; 11 bases are shared with TRBD1. The CDR3 is 14 residues long. V lost 5 bases to trimming and J lost 5 bases; unmatched junction nucleotides: 4. CDR1 is SGHTA and CDR2 is FQGNSA in the germline V gene. CDR3 in DNA: TGTGCCAGCAGCACCCGGGACAGGGGGTATGGCTACACCTTC. It codes for CASSTRDRGYGYTF.

The chain employs TRBV29-1 and TRBJ2-1, with a possible D match to TRBD1 (7 bases). The V end lost 2 bases, the J end lost 6 bases, and 14 bases lay between the germline ends. CDR3 size: 14 residues. The V gene's germline CDR1 is SQVTM and CDR2 ANQGSEA. CDR3: CSVESEGASNEQFF. CDR3 nucleotide sequence: TGCAGCGTTGAATCGGAGGGGGCGAGCAATGAGCAGTTCTTC.

The chain combines TRBV6-1 with TRBJ2-7; D call uncertain. Deletions cut 1 base from V and 0 bases from J, with 10 bases between. Looked up from germline, CDR1 is MNHNS and CDR2 is SASEGT. This CDR3 is 15 amino acids long. CDR3 nucleotide sequence: TGTGCCAGCAGTGAAGGGGCGCGACCCTCCTACGAGCAGTACTTC. The encoded protein is CASSEGARPSYEQYF.

The chain has TRBV9 and TRBJ2-7; D is unresolved. The CDR3 loop spans 13 amino acids. Germline values: CDR1 SGDLS, CDR2 YYNGEE. Trimming cost V 4 bases and J 6 bases, with 14 bases left between them. The CDR3 DNA is TGTGCCAGCAGCCCTATCAATATTGGCGAGCAGTACTTC. Translated, it gives CASSPINIGEQYF.